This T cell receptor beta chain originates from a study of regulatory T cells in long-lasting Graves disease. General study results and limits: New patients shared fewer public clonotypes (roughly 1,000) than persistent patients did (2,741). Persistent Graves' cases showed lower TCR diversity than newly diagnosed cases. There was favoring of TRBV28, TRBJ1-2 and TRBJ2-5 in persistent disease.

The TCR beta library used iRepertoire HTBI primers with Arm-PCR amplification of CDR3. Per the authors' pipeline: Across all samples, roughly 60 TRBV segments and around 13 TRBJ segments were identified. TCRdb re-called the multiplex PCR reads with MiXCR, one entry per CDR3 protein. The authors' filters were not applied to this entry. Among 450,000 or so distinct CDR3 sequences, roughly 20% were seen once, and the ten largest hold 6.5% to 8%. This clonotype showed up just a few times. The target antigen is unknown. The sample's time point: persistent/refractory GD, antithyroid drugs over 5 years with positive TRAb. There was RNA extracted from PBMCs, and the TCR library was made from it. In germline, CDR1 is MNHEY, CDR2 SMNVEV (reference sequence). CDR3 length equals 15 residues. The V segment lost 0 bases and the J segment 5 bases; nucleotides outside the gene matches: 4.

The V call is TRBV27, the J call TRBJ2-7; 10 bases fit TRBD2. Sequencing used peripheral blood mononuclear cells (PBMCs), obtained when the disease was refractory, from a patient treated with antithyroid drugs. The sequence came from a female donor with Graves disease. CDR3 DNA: TGTGCCAGCAGTTTATCCTTACTAGCGGGAAACGAGCAGTACTTC. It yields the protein CASSLSLLAGNEQYF.